The rows below give T cell receptor beta chains drawn from one sample of a study of early T cells in non-severe SARS-CoV-2 infection. TCRdb analysed the 5' RACE reads with MiXCR anew, one entry per CDR3 protein. The repertoire includes about 48,000 distinct CDR3 sequences, about 6.2% of them detected once, and around 6.9% sits in the top ten. This material consisted of whole blood, taken at baseline. These receptor sequences come from an adult who was a healthcare worker with PCR-confirmed SARS-CoV-2 infection or an uninfected control (not recorded which). CDR3s include the opening cysteine and the closing phenylalanine or tryptophan. Each record gives: J gene, V gene, clone size, D gene, CDR3 DNA, CDR3 protein. The D gene is left open where the match is weak. Size values are once, few and many counts, or a class for expanded clones, and some rows have none.

J: TRBJ2-1
V: TRBV28
size: NA
D: NA
DNA: TGTGCCAGCAGTTTGGGCCTTTCCCCCCACAATGAGCAGTTCTTC
CDR3: CASSLGLSPHNEQFF

J: TRBJ2-3
V: TRBV6-4
size: many
D: NA
DNA: TGTGCCAGCAGCGAAGGATCTAGCACAGATACGCAGTATTTT
CDR3: CASSEGSSTDTQYF

J: TRBJ2-3
V: TRBV4-1
size: many
D: NA
DNA: TGCGCCAGCAGCCAAGAGGACAGTCCCTCTGCAGATACGCAGTATTTT
CDR3: CASSQEDSPSADTQYF

J: TRBJ2-3
V: TRBV11-1
size: NA
D: NA
DNA: TGTGCCAGCAGCTCCTACGCCTCGGATACGCAGTATTTT
CDR3: CASSSYASDTQYF

J: TRBJ2-7
V: TRBV27
size: many
D: TRBD2
DNA: TGTGCCAGCAGTCCAACCCGACTAGCGGGAGGGTACGAGCAGTACTTC
CDR3: CASSPTRLAGGYEQYF

J: TRBJ2-2
V: TRBV7-3
size: many
D: NA
DNA: TGTGCCAGCAGCTCCTCCGGGACCGCGAACACCGGGGAGCTGTTTTTT
CDR3: CASSSSGTANTGELFF

J: TRBJ2-5
V: TRBV5-6
size: few
D: TRBD1
DNA: TGTGCCAGCAGACCAGGGGGTTCAAAAGAGACCCAGTACTTC
CDR3: CASRPGGSKETQYF

J: TRBJ2-2
V: TRBV7-2
size: many
D: TRBD1
DNA: TGTGCCAGCAATGCTAAGACAGGGGACACCGGGGAGCTGTTTTTT
CDR3: CASNAKTGDTGELFF

J: TRBJ2-7
V: TRBV10-1
size: few
D: TRBD2
DNA: TGCGCCAACCCTTCTCGGACTAGCGGGAGCTCCTACGAGCAGTACTTC
CDR3: CANPSRTSGSSYEQYF

J: TRBJ2-3
V: TRBV12-3/TRBV12-4
size: few
D: NA
DNA: TGTGCCAGCAGTTTAGGGGGCCAAGATACGCAGTATTTT
CDR3: CASSLGGQDTQYF

J: TRBJ2-5
V: TRBV10-3
size: NA
D: TRBD2
DNA: TGTGCCATCAGTAATAGCGGGAGAACCCAAGAGACCCAGTACTTC
CDR3: CAISNSGRTQETQYF

J: TRBJ2-5
V: TRBV20-1
size: NA
D: NA
DNA: TGCAGTGCCTCGTATGTGTCGGAGACCCAGTACTTC
CDR3: CSASYVSETQYF

J: TRBJ2-2
V: TRBV20-1
size: many
D: NA
DNA: TGCAGTGCTAGGAAGAGTGCGAACACCGGGGAGCTGTTTTTT
CDR3: CSARKSANTGELFF

J: TRBJ2-1
V: TRBV29-1
size: many
D: NA
DNA: TGCAGCGTTCAAGGAGCAGGAGGGCAGTTCTTC
CDR3: CSVQGAGGQFF

J: TRBJ1-2
V: TRBV7-9
size: few
D: NA
DNA: TGTGCCAGCAGTTCGGGACTTCTTGCTGGCTACACCTTC
CDR3: CASSSGLLAGYTF

J: TRBJ1-6
V: TRBV3-1
size: few
D: NA
DNA: TGTGCCAGCAGCCAGGCCCGGGGGCCTAATTCACCCCTCCACTTT
CDR3: CASSQARGPNSPLHF

J: TRBJ1-2
V: TRBV6-2/TRBV6-3
size: many
D: NA
DNA: TGTGCCAGCAGTTTCAAATGGACAGCCGTGTGGTATGGCTACACCTTC
CDR3: CASSFKWTAVWYGYTF

J: TRBJ1-2
V: TRBV12-3/TRBV12-4
size: many
D: NA
DNA: TGTGCCAGCAGTCCAGGGAGTTCTGGCTACACCTTC
CDR3: CASSPGSSGYTF

J: TRBJ2-2
V: TRBV29-1
size: many
D: TRBD2
DNA: TGCAGCGTTCTAACGGGAGGAGCCGGGGAGCTGTTTTTT
CDR3: CSVLTGGAGELFF

J: TRBJ2-1
V: TRBV7-6
size: many
D: TRBD2
DNA: TGTGCCAGCAGCTTAGATCTTGGACTAGCGGGAGCCAACTCCTACAATGAGCAGTTCTTC
CDR3: CASSLDLGLAGANSYNEQFF

J: TRBJ1-1
V: TRBV28
size: few
D: NA
DNA: TGTGCCAGCAGTACGCAGGTCCCTGAAGCTTTCTTT
CDR3: CASSTQVPEAFF

J: TRBJ1-1
V: TRBV21-1
size: few
D: NA
DNA: TGTGCCAGCAGCAAAGTAAAACCGGCGAACACTGAAGCTTTCTTT
CDR3: CASSKVKPANTEAFF

J: TRBJ2-1
V: TRBV19
size: few
D: TRBD1
DNA: TGTGCCAGTAGTGCGGACAGGTTAACGAATGAGCAGTTCTTC
CDR3: CASSADRLTNEQFF

J: TRBJ2-7
V: TRBV27
size: NA
D: TRBD1
DNA: TGTGCCAGCAGTCGTGGACAGGGGGCCTACGAGCAGTACTTC
CDR3: CASSRGQGAYEQYF

J: TRBJ2-1
V: TRBV28
size: many
D: TRBD2
DNA: TGTGCCAGCAGTTTGAACCCAAGGCTAGCGGGACACAATGAGCAGTTCTTC
CDR3: CASSLNPRLAGHNEQFF

J: TRBJ1-4
V: TRBV9
size: NA
D: TRBD1
DNA: TGTGCCAGCAACAGCGGGACAGGGAAGGAAAAACTGTTTTTT
CDR3: CASNSGTGKEKLFF

J: TRBJ2-3
V: TRBV27
size: many
D: NA
DNA: TGTGCCAGCAGTTTAATCCCGACGGACACTTCTGATACGCAGTATTTT
CDR3: CASSLIPTDTSDTQYF